The source of this TCR beta chain is a study of beta chain features in type 1 diabetes. This clone was counted a few times. Per germline, CDR1 SGHTA and CDR2 FQGNSA. There are 14 residues in the CDR3. The V gene end was trimmed by 5 bases and the J gene end by 14 bases; junction bases not matched to a gene: 8. The isolated RNA, all of it, was reverse transcribed, so expressed TCRB transcripts were what got sequenced. Sequencing used immunoSEQ multiplex PCR; TCRdb keeps in-frame clones, though not all of them. Of just over 600,000 clones listed, around 16% are singletons. The chain uses TRBV7-2 and TRBJ2-1; TRBD2 agrees at 14 bases. Sequenced material: naive CD4+ T cells from blood. The receptor was isolated from a man in his late teens or twenties in good health. The CDR3 DNA follows: TGTGCCAGCAGCCCGCGGACTAGCGGGGGGCTAGAGTTCTTC. It is translated as CASSPRTSGGLEFF.